A single sample is the source of the 3 T cell receptor beta chains below, sequenced in a study of PD-L1 blockade in urothelial cancer. Profiling relied on immunoSEQ multiplex PCR, and the TCRdb table lists in-frame clones only, not all of them. The sample has 70,000 or so clones, 85% to 90% seen once; the top ten hold 3.5% to 5%. Noted time point: pretreatment peripheral blood. This material consisted of PBMCs, taken around atezolizumab (anti-PD-L1) treatment. All receptors come from a man in his 70s with urothelial cancer.

The rearrangement joins TRBV2 to TRBJ2-7; the D is unclear. The CDR3 has 12 residues. Trimming took 0 bases from V and 6 from J, leaving 6 bases between them. CDR1 and CDR2 (germline): SNHLY, FYNNEI. The CDR3 DNA sequence: TGTGCCAGCAGTGAAGCGCCGGGCGAGCAGTACTTC. This gives the protein CASSEAPGEQYF.

In its sample, this clone was seen a few times. The chain joins TRBV5-6 to TRBJ2-3, with 8 nucleotides matching TRBD2. CDR3 length: 15 amino acids. J was trimmed by 9 bases and V by 6 bases; bases with no gene match: 15. Germline V gene sequence: CDR1 SGHDT, CDR2 YYEEEE. The CDR3 reads CASTLKTRGGGTQYF. The CDR3 DNA is TGTGCCAGCACCCTAAAAACTAGGGGCGGGGGGACGCAGTATTTT.

V is TRBV27 and J is TRBJ2-7, with D maybe TRBD1 (5 bases). Germline lookup yields CDR1 MNHEY and CDR2 SMNVEV (reference sequence). CDR3 size: 15 residues. Trimming shortened V by 4 bases and J by 6 bases, and 19 bases separated the two germline ends. The CDR3 is CASSCRVAHFCEQYF. Written as DNA, the CDR3 is TGTGCCAGCAGTTGCAGGGTGGCTCATTTTTGCGAGCAGTACTTC.